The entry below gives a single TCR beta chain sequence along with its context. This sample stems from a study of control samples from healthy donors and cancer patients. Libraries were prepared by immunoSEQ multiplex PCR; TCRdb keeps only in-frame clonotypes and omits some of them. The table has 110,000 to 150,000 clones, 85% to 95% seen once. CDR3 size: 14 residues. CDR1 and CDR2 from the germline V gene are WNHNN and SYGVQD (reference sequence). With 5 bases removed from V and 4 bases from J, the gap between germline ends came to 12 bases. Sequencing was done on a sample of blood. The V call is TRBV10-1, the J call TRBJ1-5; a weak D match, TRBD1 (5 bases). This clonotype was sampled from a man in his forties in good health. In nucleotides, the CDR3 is TGCGCCAGCAGTTCCGGGACGGGTAATCAGCCCCAGCATTTT. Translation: CASSSGTGNQPQHF.